This entry concerns a single TCR beta chain. Its antigen is unidentified. The PCR had 60 Vbeta and 13 Jbeta primers. The method was immunoSEQ multiplex PCR; TCRdb's version includes in-frame clones alone and lacks a portion of them. The sample records hundreds of thousands of clones, under 80% being singletons. After removal of 5 bases from V and 7 bases from J, the junction contained 6 bases not matched to a gene. This CDR3 is 14 amino acids long. The germline V gene has CDR1 MNHEY and CDR2 SVGAGI. This entry belongs to a study of cytomegalovirus exposure and HLA in healthy donors. Study context: Earlier findings included more than 95 million unique TCR beta sequences obtained from 170 million or so T cells.

Points from the study as a whole: Analysis was carried out at a later point, and it linked a missense DCLRE1C variant to TCR beta V- and J-gene trimming. Later work found that TCR association rates differed between HLA loci; DRB1 had the most and HLA-C the fewest. Researchers catalogued roughly 150 TCR beta chains as cytomegalovirus-associated.

The chain carries TRBV6-5 and TRBJ1-5; TRBD1 matches at 9 bases. This sequence was found in a girl aged 2 to 10 in good health and CMV-seronegative. Sequencing was done on a sample of PBMCs. CDR3: CASSPTGGGQPQHF. DNA of the CDR3: TGTGCCAGCAGTCCGACAGGGGGTGGCCAGCCCCAGCATTTT.